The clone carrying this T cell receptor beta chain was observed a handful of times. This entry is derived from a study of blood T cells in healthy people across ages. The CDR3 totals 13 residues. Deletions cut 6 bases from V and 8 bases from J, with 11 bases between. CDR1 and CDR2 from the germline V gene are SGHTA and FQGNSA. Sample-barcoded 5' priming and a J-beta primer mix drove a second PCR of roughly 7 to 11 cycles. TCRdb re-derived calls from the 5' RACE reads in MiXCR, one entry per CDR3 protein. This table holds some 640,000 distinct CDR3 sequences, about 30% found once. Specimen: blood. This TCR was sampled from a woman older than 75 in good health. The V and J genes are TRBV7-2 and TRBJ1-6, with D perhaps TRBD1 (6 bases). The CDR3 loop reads CASRNRVDSPLHF. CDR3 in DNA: TGTGCCAGCAGAAACAGGGTTGATTCACCCCTCCACTTT.